The 13 T cell receptor beta chains below were found in one sample sequenced in a study of blood T cell repertoires in COVID-19. TCRdb's table, derived via immunoSEQ multiplex PCR, lists solely in-frame clones and lacks some. The sample contains around 260,000 clones, about 89% of which appear only once. The sample taken for sequencing was peripheral blood. The source is a man aged 30 to 45 with acute or convalescent COVID-19.

This chain links TRBV28 with TRBJ1-2; D remains ambiguous. Germline V gives CDR1 MDHEN, CDR2 SYDVKM. The ends were cut back, 1 base at V and 8 bases at J, with 14 bases in the middle. This CDR3 is 14 amino acids long. The CDR3 loop is CASSLSVGALGYTF. CDR3 nucleotide sequence: TGTGCCAGCAGTTTATCAGTAGGAGCTTTAGGCTACACCTTC.

The chain uses TRBV28 and TRBJ2-1; D might be TRBD2 (5 bases). The CDR3 runs 16 residues. Germline V gene sequence: CDR1 MDHEN, CDR2 SYDVKM. Trimming shortened V by 6 bases and J by 0 bases, and 15 bases separated the two germline ends. The CDR3 is CASRPETGSSYNEQFF. The CDR3 DNA follows: TGTGCCAGCAGACCCGAGACTGGGAGCTCCTACAATGAGCAGTTCTTC. The whole variable domain, filled in from reference TRBV28 and TRBJ2-1, reads DVKVTQSSRYLVKRTGEKVFLECVQDMDHENMFWYRQDPGLGLRLIYFSYDVKMKEKGDIPEGYSVSREKKERFSLILESASTNQTSMYLCASRPETGSSYNEQFFGPGTRLTVL.

This chain connects TRBV11-2 to TRBJ1-2; TRBD1 aligns across 10 bases. This CDR3 is built from 16 residues. The germline V gene encodes CDR1 SGHAT and CDR2 FQNNGV. The J segment lost 8 bases and the V segment lost 1 base, leaving 10 bases of the junction unmatched. Here the CDR3 DNA reads TGTGCCAGCAGCTTAGCCCCACGACAGGGGGCGCCGGGCTACACCTTC. It translates to CASSLAPRQGAPGYTF. The variable domain in full, with the rest retrieved from reference TRBV11-2 and TRBJ1-2, is EAGVAQSPRYKIIEKRQSVAFWCNPISGHATLYWYQQILGQGPKLLIQFQNNGVVDDSQLPKDRFSAERLKGVDSTLKIQPAKLEDSAVYLCASSLAPRQGAPGYTFGSGTRLTVV.

This chain uses TRBV7-2 with TRBJ2-7; TRBD2 agrees at 8 bases. The CDR3 is 16 residues long. In germline, CDR1 is SGHTA, CDR2 FQGNSA. Trimming removed 1 base from V and 5 bases from J; junction bases left unmatched: 10. CDR3 in DNA: TGTGCCAGCAGCTTAGACTACGGGACTAGTCGCGACGAGCAGTACTTC. Its protein product is CASSLDYGTSRDEQYF.

V usage is TRBV18 and J usage is TRBJ2-1, with D perhaps TRBD1 (6 bases). V was shortened by 3 bases and J by 6 bases, with 15 bases between the two germline ends. The CDR3 loop spans 15 amino acids. The germline V gene has CDR1 KGHSH and CDR2 LQKENI. The CDR3: CASSPGQGQVNEQFF. The CDR3 region has the DNA TGTGCCAGCTCACCCGGGCAGGGGCAAGTCAATGAGCAGTTCTTC.

J is TRBJ2-3 and V is TRBV4-1; D gene ambiguous. Germline V CDR1 and CDR2: MGHRA, YSYEKL. CDR3 length: 16 amino acids. V lost 4 bases, J lost 0 bases, and 14 bases lay in between. This chain's CDR3 is CASSPAGSYSTDTQYF. Here the CDR3 DNA reads TGCGCCAGCAGCCCCGCCGGGTCATACAGCACAGATACGCAGTATTTT.

This clone was picked up one time. The chain has TRBV7-6 and TRBJ2-1, with 8 bases aligning to TRBD2. Germline V lookup: CDR1 SGHVS, CDR2 FNYEAQ. The CDR3 has 16 amino acids. V shed 3 bases and J 10 bases; nucleotides not matched to a gene: 14. The CDR3 spells CASSLGFAGGSREQFF. The CDR3 bases are TGTGCCAGCAGCTTGGGATTTGCGGGAGGTTCAAGGGAGCAGTTCTTC.

The chain employs TRBV6-5 and TRBJ1-2; maybe TRBD1 (6 bases). CDR3 length: 13 residues. V dropped 5 bases and J dropped 8 bases, with 15 bases sitting between them. Germline loops: CDR1 MNHEY, CDR2 SVGAGI. CDR3 in DNA: TGTGCCAGCAGTCCGGGACACCGAGAGGGCTACACCTTC. Amino acids: CASSPGHREGYTF.

The V call is TRBV21-1, the J call TRBJ2-3; the table's D call TRBD1 went unverified against the DNA. TRBV21-1 has pseudogene status. The CDR3 totals 21 residues. The CDR3 coding sequence is TGTGCCAGCAGCAAAAATACCCCTGGGACAGTAATTCGAGGGGACACAGATACGCAGTATTTT. It is translated as CASSKNTPGTVIRGDTDTQYF.

This clone was counted a few times. The chain is built from TRBV7-9 and TRBJ2-7, with 7 bases matching TRBD1. Unmatched junction bases numbered 14, after V lost 7 bases and J lost 2 bases. Germline V lookup: CDR1 SEHNR, CDR2 FQNEAQ (reference sequence). The length of the CDR3 is 16 residues. The CDR3 loop is CASNRWGGTDTYEQYF. The CDR3 region has the DNA TGTGCCAGCAACCGATGGGGTGGGACAGACACCTACGAGCAGTACTTC.

V gene TRBV10-3 combines with J gene TRBJ1-2, with D unclear. The CDR3 runs 14 residues. Trimming removed 0 bases from V and 5 bases from J, with 10 bases in between. Germline V gene lookup returns CDR1 ENHRY and CDR2 SYGVKD. CDR3 DNA: TGTGCCATCAGTGAGTCTACAACCAGATATGGCTACACCTTC. This encodes CAISESTTRYGYTF.

This chain links TRBV6-5 with TRBJ2-1, with D possibly being TRBD1 (5 bases). Trimming left V 6 bases short and J 5 bases short, with 14 bases between. Germline loops: CDR1 MNHEY, CDR2 SVGAGI. The CDR3 consists of 14 residues. In DNA form, the CDR3 reads TGTGCCAGCAGCTCCGTCCAGGGCCACAATGAGCAGTTCTTC. It is translated as CASSSVQGHNEQFF.

J is TRBJ2-2 and V is TRBV7-3; D may be TRBD2 (5 bases). This CDR3 is built from 14 residues. The germline V gene has CDR1 SGHTA and CDR2 FQGTGA. V gave up 5 bases and J gave up 3 bases, with 10 bases separating them. The CDR3 protein is CASSPGGYTGELFF. The CDR3 DNA is TGTGCCAGCAGCCCAGGAGGATACACCGGGGAGCTGTTTTTT.